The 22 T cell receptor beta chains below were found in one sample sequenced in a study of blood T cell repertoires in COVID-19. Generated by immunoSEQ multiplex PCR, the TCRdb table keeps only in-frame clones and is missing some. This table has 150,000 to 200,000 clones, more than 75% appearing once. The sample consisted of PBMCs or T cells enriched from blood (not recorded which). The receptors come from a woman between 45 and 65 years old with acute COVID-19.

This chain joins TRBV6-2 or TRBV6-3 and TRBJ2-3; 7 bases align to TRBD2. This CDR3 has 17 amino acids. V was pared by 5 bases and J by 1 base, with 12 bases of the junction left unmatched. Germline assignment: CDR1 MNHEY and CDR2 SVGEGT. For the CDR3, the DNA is TGTGCCAGCAGTCCCCCCCTCAGGGCGGGGGGCACAGATACGCAGTATTTT. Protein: CASSPPLRAGGTDTQYF.

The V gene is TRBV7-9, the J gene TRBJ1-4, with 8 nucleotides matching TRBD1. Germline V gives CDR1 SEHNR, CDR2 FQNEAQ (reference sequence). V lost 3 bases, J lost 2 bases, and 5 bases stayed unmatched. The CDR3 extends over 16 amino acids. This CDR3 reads CASSFGQGATNEKLFF. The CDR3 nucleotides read TGTGCCAGCAGCTTTGGTCAGGGGGCCACTAATGAAAAACTGTTTTTT.

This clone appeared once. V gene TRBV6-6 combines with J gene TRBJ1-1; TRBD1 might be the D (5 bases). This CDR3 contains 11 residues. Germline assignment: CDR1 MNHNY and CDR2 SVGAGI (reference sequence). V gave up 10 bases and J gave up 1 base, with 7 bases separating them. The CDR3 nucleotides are TGTGCCACGCAGGGGAACACTGAAGCTTTCTTT. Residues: CATQGNTEAFF.

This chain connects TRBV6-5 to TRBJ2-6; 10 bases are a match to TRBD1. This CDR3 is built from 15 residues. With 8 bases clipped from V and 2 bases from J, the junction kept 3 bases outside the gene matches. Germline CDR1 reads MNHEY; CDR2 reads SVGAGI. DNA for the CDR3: TGTGCCAGCCGGACAGGGGGGACTGGGGCCAACGTCCTGACTTTC. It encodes CASRTGGTGANVLTF.

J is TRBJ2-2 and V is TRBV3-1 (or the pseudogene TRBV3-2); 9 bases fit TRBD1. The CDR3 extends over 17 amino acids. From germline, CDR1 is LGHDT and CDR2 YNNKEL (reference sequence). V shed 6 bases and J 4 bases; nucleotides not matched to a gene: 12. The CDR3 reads CASRVRSGTGSTGELFF. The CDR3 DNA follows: TGTGCCAGCAGGGTGCGCTCCGGGACAGGGAGCACCGGGGAGCTGTTTTTT.

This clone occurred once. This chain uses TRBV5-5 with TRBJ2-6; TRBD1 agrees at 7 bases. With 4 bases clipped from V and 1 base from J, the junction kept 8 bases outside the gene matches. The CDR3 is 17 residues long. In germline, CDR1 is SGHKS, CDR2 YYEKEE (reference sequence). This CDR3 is CASSVQGIWSGANVLTF. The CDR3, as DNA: TGTGCCAGCAGCGTACAGGGGATCTGGTCTGGGGCCAACGTCCTGACTTTC.

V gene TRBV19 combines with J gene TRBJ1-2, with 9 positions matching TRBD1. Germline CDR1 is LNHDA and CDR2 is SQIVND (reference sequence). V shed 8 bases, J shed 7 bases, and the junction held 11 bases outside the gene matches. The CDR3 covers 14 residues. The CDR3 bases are TGTGCCAGTGAGACTACAGGGGGCCTGGTTGGCTACACCTTC. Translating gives CASETTGGLVGYTF. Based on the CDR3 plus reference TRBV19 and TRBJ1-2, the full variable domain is DGGITQSPKYLFRKEGQNVTLSCEQNLNHDAMYWYRQDPGQGLRLIYYSQIVNDFQKGDIAEGYSVSREKKESFPLTVTSAQKNPTAFYLCASETTGGLVGYTFGSGTRLTVV.

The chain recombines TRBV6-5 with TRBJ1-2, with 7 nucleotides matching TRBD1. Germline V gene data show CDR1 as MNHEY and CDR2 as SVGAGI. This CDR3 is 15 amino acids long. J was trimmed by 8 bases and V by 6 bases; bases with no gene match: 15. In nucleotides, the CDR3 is TGTGCCAGCAGCCAAGGAGACAGGGCTGAAACGGGCTACACCTTC. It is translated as CASSQGDRAETGYTF.

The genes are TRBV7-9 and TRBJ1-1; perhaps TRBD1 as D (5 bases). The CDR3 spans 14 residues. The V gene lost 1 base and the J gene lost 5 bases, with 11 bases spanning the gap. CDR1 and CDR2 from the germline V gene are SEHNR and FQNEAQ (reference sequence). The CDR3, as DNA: TGTGCCAGCAGCTTAGATCCAGGGAGGACTGAAGCTTTCTTT. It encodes CASSLDPGRTEAFF.

CDR3 nucleotide sequence: TGTGCCAGCCCCAATTCCCCGAAAATGAGGACCCCCTTAGCGGCAGATACGCAGTATTTT. Translating it yields CASPNSPKMRTPLAADTQYF. J is TRBJ2-3 and V is TRBV5-8, with a weak D call TRBD2 (6 bases). The CDR3 spans 20 residues. V dropped 7 bases and J dropped 4 bases, with 34 bases sitting between them. Germline CDR1 and CDR2: SGHTS and YDEGEE.

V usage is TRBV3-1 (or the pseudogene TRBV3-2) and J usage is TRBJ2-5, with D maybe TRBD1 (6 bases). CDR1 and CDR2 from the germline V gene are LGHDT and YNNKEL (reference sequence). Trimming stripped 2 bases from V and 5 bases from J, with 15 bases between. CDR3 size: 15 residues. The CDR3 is CASSQTRGRVETQYF. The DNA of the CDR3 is TGTGCCAGCAGCCAAACCAGGGGTCGAGTGGAGACCCAGTACTTC.

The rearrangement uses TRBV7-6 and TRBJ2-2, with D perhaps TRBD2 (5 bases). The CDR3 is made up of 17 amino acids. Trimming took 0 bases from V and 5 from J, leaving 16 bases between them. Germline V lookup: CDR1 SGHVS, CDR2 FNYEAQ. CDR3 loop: CASSLALGLENTGELFF. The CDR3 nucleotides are TGTGCCAGCAGCTTAGCGCTAGGACTGGAAAATACCGGGGAGCTGTTTTTT.

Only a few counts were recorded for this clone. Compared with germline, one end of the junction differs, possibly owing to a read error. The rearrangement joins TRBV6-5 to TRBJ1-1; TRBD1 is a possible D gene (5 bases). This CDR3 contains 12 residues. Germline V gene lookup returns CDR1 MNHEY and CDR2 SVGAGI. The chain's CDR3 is CASSTDRTALSF. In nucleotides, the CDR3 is TGTGCCAGCAGTACTGACAGAACCGCCCTTTCATTT.

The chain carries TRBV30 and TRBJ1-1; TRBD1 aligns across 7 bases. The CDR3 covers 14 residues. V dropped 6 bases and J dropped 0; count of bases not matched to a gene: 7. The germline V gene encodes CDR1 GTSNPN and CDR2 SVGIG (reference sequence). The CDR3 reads CACPTGTLNTEAFF. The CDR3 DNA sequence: TGTGCCTGTCCGACAGGGACGCTGAACACTGAAGCTTTCTTT.

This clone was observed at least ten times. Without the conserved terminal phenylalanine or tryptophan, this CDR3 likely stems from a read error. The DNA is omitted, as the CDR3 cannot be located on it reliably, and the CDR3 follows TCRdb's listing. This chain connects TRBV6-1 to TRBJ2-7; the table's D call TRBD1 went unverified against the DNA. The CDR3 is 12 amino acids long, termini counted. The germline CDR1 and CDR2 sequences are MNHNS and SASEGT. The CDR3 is CASSELTGAPSG.

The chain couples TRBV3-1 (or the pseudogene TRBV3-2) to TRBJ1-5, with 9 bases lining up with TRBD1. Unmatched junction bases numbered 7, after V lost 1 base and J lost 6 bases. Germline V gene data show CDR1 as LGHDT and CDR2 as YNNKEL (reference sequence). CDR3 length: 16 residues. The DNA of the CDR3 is TGTGCCAGCAGCCAAGGGACAGGGGCGTTAAGTCAGCCCCAGCATTTT. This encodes CASSQGTGALSQPQHF.

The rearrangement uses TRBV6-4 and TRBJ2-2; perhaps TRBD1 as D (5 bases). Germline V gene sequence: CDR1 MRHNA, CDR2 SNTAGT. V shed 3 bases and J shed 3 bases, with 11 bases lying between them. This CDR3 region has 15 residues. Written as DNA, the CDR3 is TGTGCCAGCAGTGAGGAAGGGGCCTACACCGGGGAGCTGTTTTTT. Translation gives CASSEEGAYTGELFF.

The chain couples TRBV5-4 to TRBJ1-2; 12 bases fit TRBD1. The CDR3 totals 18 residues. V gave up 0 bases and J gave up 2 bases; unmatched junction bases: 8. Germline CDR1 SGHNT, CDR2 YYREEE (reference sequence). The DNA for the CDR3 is TGTGCCAGCAGCTTGGAACCGGGACAGGGGGCGGGAAACTATGGCTACACCTTC. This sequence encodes CASSLEPGQGAGNYGYTF.

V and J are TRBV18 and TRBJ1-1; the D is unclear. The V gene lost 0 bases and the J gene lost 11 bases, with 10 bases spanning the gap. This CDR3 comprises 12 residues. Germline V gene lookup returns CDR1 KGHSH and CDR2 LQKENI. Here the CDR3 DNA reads TGTGCCAGCTCACCACCGGTGGGCGAGGCTTTCTTT. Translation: CASSPPVGEAFF.

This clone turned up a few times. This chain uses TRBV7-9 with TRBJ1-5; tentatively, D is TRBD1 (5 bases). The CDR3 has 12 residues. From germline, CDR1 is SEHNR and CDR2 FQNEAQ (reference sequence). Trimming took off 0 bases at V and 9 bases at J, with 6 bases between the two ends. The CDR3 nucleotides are TGTGCCAGCAGCTTAGCGCAGGGGCCCCAGCATTTT. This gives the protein CASSLAQGPQHF.

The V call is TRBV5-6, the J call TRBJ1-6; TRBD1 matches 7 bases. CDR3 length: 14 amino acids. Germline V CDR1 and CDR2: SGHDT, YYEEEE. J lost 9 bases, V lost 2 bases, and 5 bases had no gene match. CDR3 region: CASSFRQGSSPLHF. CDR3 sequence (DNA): TGTGCCAGCAGCTTCAGACAGGGCAGTTCACCCCTCCACTTT.

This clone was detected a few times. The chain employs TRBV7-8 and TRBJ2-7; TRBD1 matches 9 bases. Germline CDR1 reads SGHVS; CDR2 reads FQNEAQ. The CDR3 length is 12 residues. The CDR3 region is CATVRFGTGWNV. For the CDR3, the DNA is TGTGCCACCGTCCGCTTTGGGACAGGGTGGAACGTC.